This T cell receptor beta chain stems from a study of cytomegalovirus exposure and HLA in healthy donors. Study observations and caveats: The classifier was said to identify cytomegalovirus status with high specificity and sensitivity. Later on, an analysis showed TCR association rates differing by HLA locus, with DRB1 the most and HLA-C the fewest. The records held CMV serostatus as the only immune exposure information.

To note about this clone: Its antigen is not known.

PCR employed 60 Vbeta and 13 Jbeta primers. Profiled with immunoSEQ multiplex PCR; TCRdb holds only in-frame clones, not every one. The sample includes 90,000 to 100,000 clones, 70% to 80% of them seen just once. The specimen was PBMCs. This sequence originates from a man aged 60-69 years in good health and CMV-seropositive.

CDR3 loop: CASSLFPDIPYEQYF. DNA for the CDR3: TGTGCCAGCAGCTTGTTTCCAGATATCCCCTACGAGCAGTACTTC. V usage is TRBV11-2 and J usage is TRBJ2-7; D not resolved. The CDR3 is made up of 15 amino acids. Germline V lookup: CDR1 SGHAT, CDR2 FQNNGV. V was shortened by 3 bases and J by 2 bases, with 14 bases between the two germline ends.